The source of this T cell receptor (beta chain) is a study of graft-versus-host responses after intestinal transplantation. Study background: Among the recipients, all got anti-thymocyte globulin induction and then tacrolimus and steroids for about three years.

A single count supports this clone. Its antigen remains unknown. The method was immunoSEQ multiplex PCR; TCRdb's version includes in-frame clones alone and lacks a portion of them. The sample carries about 130,000 clones, over 85% recorded once. V was clipped by 1 base and J by 5 bases, with 7 bases between them. The CDR3 is 13 amino acids. Per germline, CDR1 SGHDN and CDR2 FVKESK. The sequenced sample was unstimulated CD4+ T cells sorted from spleen or lymph node cells, obtained before intestinal transplant. V usage is TRBV14 and J usage is TRBJ2-3; no clear D gene. This TCR derives from a human donor who received an intestinal transplant. The CDR3 DNA is TGTGCCAGCAGCCAAGGACTGAAAGATACGCAGTATTTT. Its translation: CASSQGLKDTQYF.